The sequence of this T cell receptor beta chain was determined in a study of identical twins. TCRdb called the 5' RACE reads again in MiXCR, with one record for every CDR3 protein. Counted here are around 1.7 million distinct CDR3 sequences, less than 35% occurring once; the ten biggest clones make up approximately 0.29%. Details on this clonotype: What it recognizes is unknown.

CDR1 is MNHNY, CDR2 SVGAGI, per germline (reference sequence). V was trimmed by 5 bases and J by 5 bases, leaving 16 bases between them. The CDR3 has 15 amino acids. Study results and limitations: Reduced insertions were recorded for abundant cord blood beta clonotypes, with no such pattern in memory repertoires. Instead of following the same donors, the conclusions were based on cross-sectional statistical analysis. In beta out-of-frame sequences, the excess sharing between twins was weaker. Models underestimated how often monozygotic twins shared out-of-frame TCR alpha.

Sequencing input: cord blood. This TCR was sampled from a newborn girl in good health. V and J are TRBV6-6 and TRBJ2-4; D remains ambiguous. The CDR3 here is CASSRSPDLENIQYF. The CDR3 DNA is TGTGCCAGCAGTCGATCCCCAGACTTGGAAAACATTCAGTACTTC.